The 28 T cell receptor beta chains listed next were all sequenced from one sample in a study of T-cell memory formation after mild COVID-19. TCRdb re-derived calls from the 5' RACE reads in MiXCR, one entry per CDR3 protein. The repertoire holds about 340,000 distinct CDR3 sequences, with 13% as singletons. The sample taken for sequencing was PBMCs or a T cell subset sorted from them (not recorded which). All receptors come from a man between 18 and 35 years old who had mild COVID-19 (a few samples of this study predate the infection). Cell type and time point are not known.

Written as DNA, the CDR3 is TGTGCCAGCAGTTACTCCTTGTACCGAGACTACAATGAGCAGTTCTTC. Protein: CASSYSLYRDYNEQFF. This chain uses TRBV6-2 or TRBV6-3 with TRBJ2-1, with D unresolved. The CDR3 sequence is 16 residues long. V lost 0 bases and J lost 3, with 12 bases in between. The germline gives CDR1 MNHEY, CDR2 SVGEGT.

DNA for the CDR3: TGTGCCAGCAGCGTTGTTGTCGCGGCTAACTATGGCTACACCTTC. It is translated as CASSVVVAANYGYTF. The rearrangement links TRBV12-3 or TRBV12-4 to TRBJ1-2; D not certain. V gave up 6 bases and J gave up 0 bases, with 14 bases separating them. The CDR3 sequence is 15 residues long.

This clonotype was counted many times. The chain has TRBV4-1 and TRBJ2-2; D assignment may be TRBD1 or TRBD2 (5 bases each). Germline lookup yields CDR1 MGHRA and CDR2 YSYEKL. The CDR3 extends over 15 amino acids. Trimming removed 3 bases at V and 1 base at J, with 9 bases between. The CDR3 loop reads CASSHRDLNTGELFF. The CDR3 region has the DNA TGCGCCAGCAGCCACAGGGACCTGAACACCGGGGAGCTGTTTTTT.

This clonotype has just a few counts. This chain joins TRBV7-3 and TRBJ1-4; D not resolved. Germline-derived CDR1 and CDR2 are SGHTA and FQGTGA. V was shortened by 2 bases and J by 5 bases, with 18 bases between the two germline ends. The CDR3 loop spans 17 amino acids. The CDR3 DNA reads TGTGCCAGCAGCTTAGGGTCGCGGAAGAGAAAGAATGAAAAACTGTTTTTT. Translation: CASSLGSRKRKNEKLFF.

V gene TRBV12-3 or TRBV12-4 combines with J gene TRBJ2-5, with D tentatively TRBD1 (5 bases). The CDR3 is 15 residues long. Trimming cost V 8 bases and J 5 bases, with 21 bases left between them. The CDR3 DNA reads TGTGCCAGCGCCAGGGCAGGCGTGGTCCCGGAGACCCAGTACTTC. Its translation is CASARAGVVPETQYF.

This clonotype was observed a handful of times. The chain carries TRBV2 and TRBJ1-5; D remains unclear. This CDR3 is 12 amino acids long. Germline assignment: CDR1 SNHLY and CDR2 FYNNEI. V lost 1 base and J 6 bases, leaving 4 bases between the germline ends. The CDR3 DNA reads as TGTGCCAGCAGTGAAGAGCTTCAGCCCCAGCATTTT. Encoded protein: CASSEELQPQHF.

This clonotype has a handful of counts. The chain combines TRBV7-2 with TRBJ1-5; 10 bases align to TRBD1. J was trimmed by 6 bases and V by 6 bases; bases with no gene match: 5. The V gene's germline CDR1 is SGHTA and CDR2 FQGNSA. The CDR3 has 14 amino acids. CDR3 nucleotides: TGTGCCAGCAGTTTGGACAGGGGGACTCAGCCCCAGCATTTT. It specifies CASSLDRGTQPQHF.

This chain connects TRBV7-3 to TRBJ2-2, with D possibly being TRBD1 (5 bases). In germline, CDR1 is SGHTA, CDR2 FQGTGA. CDR3 length: 14 amino acids. Trimming removed 5 bases at V and 6 bases at J, with 13 bases between. For the CDR3, the DNA is TGTGCCAGCAGCAGAGGTGGGGCGGCCGGGGAGCTGTTTTTT. Translation: CASSRGGAAGELFF. Full variable domain (outside the CDR3, taken from reference TRBV7-3 and TRBJ2-2): GAGVSQTPSNKVTEKGKYVELRCDPISGHTALYWYRQSLGQGPEFLIYFQGTGAADDSGLPNDRFFAVRPEGSVSTLKIQRTERGDSAVYLCASSRGGAAGELFFGEGSRLTVL.

This clonotype was counted many times. The J gene is TRBJ2-7, the V gene TRBV27, with D possibly matching TRBD1 (6 bases). The V gene's germline CDR1 is MNHEY and CDR2 SMNVEV (reference sequence). V shed 2 bases and J shed 7 bases, with 15 bases lying between them. CDR3 size: 14 residues. The CDR3 loop is CASSLIRGAHEQYF. The DNA of the CDR3 is TGTGCCAGCAGTTTAATCAGGGGAGCTCATGAGCAGTACTTC.

This clonotype appeared a few times. The CDR3 sequence is CAISGTTSANTGELFF. The CDR3 DNA reads as TGTGCCATCAGCGGGACCACGAGCGCGAACACCGGGGAGCTGTTTTTT. The chain has TRBV10-3 and TRBJ2-2; D is perhaps TRBD1 or TRBD2 (5 bases each). This CDR3 region has 16 residues. Germline values: CDR1 ENHRY, CDR2 SYGVKD. V dropped 6 bases and J dropped 0 bases, with 14 bases sitting between them.

The CDR3 spells CASRGSGTVTDTQYF. CDR3 in DNA: TGTGCCAGCCGTGGATCCGGGACAGTCACAGATACGCAGTATTTT. J is TRBJ2-3 and V is TRBV7-8; 7 positions agree with TRBD1. V dropped 8 bases and J dropped 2; count of bases not matched to a gene: 10. The CDR3 loop spans 15 amino acids. Germline-derived CDR1 and CDR2 are SGHVS and FQNEAQ. The entire variable domain, with the rest obtained from reference TRBV7-8 and TRBJ2-3, is as follows: GAGVSQSPRYKVAKRGQDVALRCDPISGHVSLFWYQQALGQGPEFLTYFQNEAQLDKSGLPSDRFFAERPEGSVSTLKIQRTQQEDSAVYLCASRGSGTVTDTQYFGPGTRLTVL.

This clonotype was observed a handful of times. This chain uses TRBV5-6 with TRBJ2-7; 9 nucleotides line up with TRBD1. The CDR3 is made up of 16 amino acids. CDR1 is SGHDT and CDR2 is YYEEEE in the germline V gene. V gave up 4 bases and J gave up 5 bases; unmatched junction bases: 13. The CDR3 loop reads CASSQKGDRDPNEQYF. The CDR3, as DNA: TGTGCCAGCAGCCAAAAGGGGGACAGGGATCCCAACGAGCAGTACTTC.

The chain has TRBV5-5 and TRBJ2-3; a possible D gene is TRBD1 (5 bases). Trimming cost V 3 bases and J 1 base, with 12 bases left between them. The germline V gene has CDR1 SGHKS and CDR2 YYEKEE (reference sequence). This CDR3 contains 15 residues. CDR3 residues: CASSYRYAGTDTQYF. Here the CDR3 DNA reads TGTGCCAGCAGCTACAGGTACGCTGGCACAGATACGCAGTATTTT.

The rearrangement joins TRBV29-1 to TRBJ2-3, with D perhaps TRBD2 (5 bases). Trimming removed 3 bases at V and 4 bases at J, with 11 bases between. The CDR3 contains 13 residues. Germline values: CDR1 SQVTM, CDR2 ANQGSEA. CDR3: CSVEASSPDTQYF. The CDR3 nucleotides read TGCAGCGTTGAGGCTAGCTCCCCAGATACGCAGTATTTT.

Only a few counts were recorded for this clonotype. This sequence joins TRBV14 and TRBJ2-2; D is undetermined. V lost 3 bases and J 6 bases, leaving 8 bases between the germline ends. Germline lookup yields CDR1 SGHDN and CDR2 FVKESK. The CDR3 sequence is 13 residues long. The CDR3 is CASSQTSPGELFF. The CDR3 nucleotides read TGTGCCAGCAGCCAGACGAGCCCCGGGGAGCTGTTTTTT.

The chain couples TRBV23-1 to TRBJ2-3, with TRBD2 matching 8 bases. Being an ORF, TRBV23-1 has a function that is uncertain. V lost 6 bases and J lost 14; bases outside the gene matches: 19. The CDR3 has 15 amino acids. CDR3 coding DNA: TGCGCCAGCAGCCCTCAACCCCCACGGGGGGGCGCTCTGTATTTT. Translation: CASSPQPPRGGALYF.

Of note for this clonotype: Mismatch with germline at one junction end may stem from a read error. The chain links TRBV5-4 to TRBJ2-1, with no clear D. Germline V CDR1 and CDR2: SGHNT, YYREEE (reference sequence). The length of the CDR3 is 15 residues. The DNA for the CDR3 is TGTGCCAGCAGTCCGAGGATCTCCCGGTACACTGAGCAGTTCTTC. Its protein is CASSPRISRYTEQFF.

This clonotype was observed at least ten times. This chain uses TRBV5-6 with TRBJ2-3, with TRBD2 matching 9 bases. CDR1 is SGHDT and CDR2 is YYEEEE in the germline V gene. CDR3 size: 16 residues. The V gene end was trimmed by 6 bases and the J gene end by 2 bases; junction bases not matched to a gene: 10. The CDR3 DNA reads TGTGCCAGCACCCTGGGGGAGCGGGGGGCCACAGATACGCAGTATTTT. It is translated as CASTLGERGATDTQYF.

The chain uses TRBV7-2 and TRBJ2-7, with 9 bases that match TRBD1. The J segment lost 4 bases and the V segment lost 5 bases, leaving 9 bases of the junction unmatched. The CDR3 is 15 residues long. CDR1 and CDR2 from the germline V gene are SGHTA and FQGNSA. The DNA for the CDR3 is TGTGCCAGCAGCCATCCCGGGACAGGGATTTACGAGCAGTACTTC. This translates into CASSHPGTGIYEQYF.

The genes are TRBV18 and TRBJ2-5, with a weak D call TRBD1 (5 bases). Per the germline V gene, CDR1 is KGHSH and CDR2 is LQKENI. V lost 5 bases to trimming and J lost 2 bases, with 15 bases between them. The CDR3 contains 15 residues. The CDR3 loop reads CASSALGAAQETQYF. Here the CDR3 DNA reads TGTGCCAGCTCAGCTCTTGGGGCGGCTCAAGAGACCCAGTACTTC.

The rearrangement uses TRBV6-4 and TRBJ1-1; D uncertain. The CDR3 length is 14 residues. The V gene's germline CDR1 is MRHNA and CDR2 SNTAGT. V dropped 7 bases and J dropped 7 bases, with 19 bases sitting between them. As DNA, the CDR3 is TGTGCCAGCACCAACCCCGCGCGGGTCCTTGAAGCTTTCTTT. This translates into CASTNPARVLEAFF.

This clonotype has just one count. The rearrangement joins TRBV18 to TRBJ1-1; 7 bases align to TRBD1. The CDR3 extends over 14 amino acids. CDR1 and CDR2 (germline): KGHSH, LQKENI. J gave up 7 bases and V 4 bases, and 9 bases lay outside the gene matches. This CDR3 is CASSRSRGEDEAFF. For the CDR3, the DNA is TGTGCCAGCTCACGGAGCAGGGGGGAGGATGAAGCTTTCTTT.

V and J are TRBV6-2 or TRBV6-3 and TRBJ2-3, with D perhaps TRBD2 (5 bases). This CDR3 region has 17 residues. Germline lookup yields CDR1 MNHEY and CDR2 SVGEGT. The V end was cut by 2 bases, the J end by 0 bases, with 15 bases between. The CDR3 bases are TGTGCCAGCAGTTACAGTCGGCTAGCCGCAAGCACAGATACGCAGTATTTT. Encoded protein: CASSYSRLAASTDTQYF.

V gene TRBV6-2 or TRBV6-3 combines with J gene TRBJ1-2; D is undetermined. The CDR3 covers 12 residues. Per the germline V gene, CDR1 is MNHEY and CDR2 is SVGEGT. Deletions cut 2 bases from V and 4 bases from J, with 5 bases between. The CDR3 DNA reads TGTGCCAGCAGTTACACCAGCTATGGCTACACCTTC. This translates into CASSYTSYGYTF.

V and J are TRBV15 and TRBJ1-3; D not resolved. Germline values: CDR1 LNHNV, CDR2 YYDKDF (reference sequence). The CDR3 consists of 14 residues. The germline V and J ends were trimmed by 0 bases and 3 bases, with 6 bases remaining between them. The CDR3 here is CATSRDVYGNTIYF. The CDR3 coding sequence is TGTGCCACCAGCAGAGACGTGTATGGAAACACCATATATTTT.

This clonotype was seen a handful of times. The chain uses TRBV5-1 and TRBJ2-1; 7 bases agree with TRBD1. The germline gives CDR1 SGHRS, CDR2 YFSETQ. Trimming at V came to 1 base and at J to 6 bases, leaving 7 bases not matched to a gene. The CDR3 runs to 15 residues. The CDR3 region is CASSLFGTAVNEQFF. CDR3 nucleotide sequence: TGCGCCAGCAGCTTGTTCGGGACAGCAGTCAATGAGCAGTTCTTC. The full variable domain, its missing parts supplied by reference TRBV5-1 and TRBJ2-1, is KAGVTQTPRYLIKTRGQQVTLSCSPISGHRSVSWYQQTPGQGLQFLFEYFSETQRNKGNFPGRFSGRQFSNSRSEMNVSTLELGDSALYLCASSLFGTAVNEQFFGPGTRLTVL.

This clonotype appeared a few times. The chain couples TRBV6-4 to TRBJ1-2, with 9 bases matching TRBD1. The V gene end was trimmed by 0 bases and the J gene end by 4 bases; junction bases not matched to a gene: 3. The CDR3 sequence is 15 residues long. The germline V gene encodes CDR1 MRHNA and CDR2 SNTAGT. The chain's CDR3 is CASSDSHRGPYGYTF. CDR3 in DNA: TGTGCCAGCAGTGACTCGCACAGGGGGCCCTATGGCTACACCTTC.

The genes are TRBV30 and TRBJ2-5; D is possibly TRBD2 (7 bases). The CDR3 covers 13 residues. Germline CDR1 GTSNPN, CDR2 SVGIG (reference sequence). The V end lost 8 bases, the J end lost 4 bases, and 17 bases lay between the germline ends. The CDR3 DNA follows: TGTGCCCGCGAGGGGGGGACCGGAGAGACCCAGTACTTC. Amino acid sequence: CAREGGTGETQYF. Looking up the rest from reference TRBV30 and TRBJ2-5 gives the full variable domain: SQTIHQWPATLVQPVGSPLSLECTVEGTSNPNLYWYRQAAGRGLQLLFYSVGIGQISSEVPQNLSASRPQDRQFILSSKKLLLSDSGFYLCAREGGTGETQYFGPGTRLLVL.